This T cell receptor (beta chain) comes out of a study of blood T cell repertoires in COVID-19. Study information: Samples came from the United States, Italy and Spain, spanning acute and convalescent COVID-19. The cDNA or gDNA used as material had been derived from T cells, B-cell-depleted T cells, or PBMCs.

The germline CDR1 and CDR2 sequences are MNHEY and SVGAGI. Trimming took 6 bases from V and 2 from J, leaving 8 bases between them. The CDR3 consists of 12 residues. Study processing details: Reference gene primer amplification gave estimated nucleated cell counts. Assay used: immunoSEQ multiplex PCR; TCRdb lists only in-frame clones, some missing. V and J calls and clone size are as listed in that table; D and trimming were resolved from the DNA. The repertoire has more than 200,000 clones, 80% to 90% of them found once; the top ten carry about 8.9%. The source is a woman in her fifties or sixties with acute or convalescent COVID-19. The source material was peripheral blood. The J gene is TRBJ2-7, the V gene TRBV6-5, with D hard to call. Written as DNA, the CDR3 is TGTGCCAGCAGACGGGTCGCCTACGAGCAGTACTTC. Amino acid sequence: CASRRVAYEQYF.